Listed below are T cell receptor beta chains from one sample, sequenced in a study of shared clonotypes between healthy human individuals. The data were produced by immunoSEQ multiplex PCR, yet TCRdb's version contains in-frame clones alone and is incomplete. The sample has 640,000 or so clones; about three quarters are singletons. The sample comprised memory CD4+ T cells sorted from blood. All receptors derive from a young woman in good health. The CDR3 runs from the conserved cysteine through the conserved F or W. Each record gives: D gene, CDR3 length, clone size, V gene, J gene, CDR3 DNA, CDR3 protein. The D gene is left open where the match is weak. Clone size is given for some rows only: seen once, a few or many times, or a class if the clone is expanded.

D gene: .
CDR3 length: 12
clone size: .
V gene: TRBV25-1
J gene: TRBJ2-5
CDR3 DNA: TGTGCCAGCAGTCCCGGCCAAGAGACCCAGTACTTC
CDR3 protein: CASSPGQETQYF

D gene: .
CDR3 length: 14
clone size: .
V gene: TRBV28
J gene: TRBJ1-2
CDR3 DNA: TGTGCCAGCAGATCCGGGACACTAAAGGATGGCTACACCTTC
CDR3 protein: CASRSGTLKDGYTF

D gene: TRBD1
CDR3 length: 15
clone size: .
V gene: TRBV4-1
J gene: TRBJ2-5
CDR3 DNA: TGCGCCAGCAGCCTTGGGACAGGGCAACAAGAGACCCAGTACTTC
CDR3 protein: CASSLGTGQQETQYF

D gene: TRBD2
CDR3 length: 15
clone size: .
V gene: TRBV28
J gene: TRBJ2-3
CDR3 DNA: TGTGCCAGCAGTTTAAGGGGACTAGCGCTAGATACGCAGTATTTT
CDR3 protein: CASSLRGLALDTQYF

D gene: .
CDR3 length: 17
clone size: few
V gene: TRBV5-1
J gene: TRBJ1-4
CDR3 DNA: TGCGCCAGCAGCTTGCTCTCGATCACTACAACTAATGAAAAACTGTTTTTT
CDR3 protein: CASSLLSITTTNEKLFF

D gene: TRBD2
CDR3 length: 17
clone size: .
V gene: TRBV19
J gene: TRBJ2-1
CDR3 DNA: TGTGCCAGTATGGCTAGTGGCGGCGGGAGGGCCAGGACTGAGCAGTTCTTC
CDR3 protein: CASMASGGGRARTEQFF

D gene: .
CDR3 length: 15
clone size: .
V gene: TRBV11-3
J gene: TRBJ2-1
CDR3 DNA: TGTGCCAGCAGCTTAGACGGGAGCTCCTACAATGAGCAGTTCTTC
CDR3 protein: CASSLDGSSYNEQFF

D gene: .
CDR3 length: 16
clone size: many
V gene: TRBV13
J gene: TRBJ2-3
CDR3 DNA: TGTGCCAGCAGCTTAAGGAAGCGGGCTAGCACAGATACGCAGTATTTT
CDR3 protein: CASSLRKRASTDTQYF

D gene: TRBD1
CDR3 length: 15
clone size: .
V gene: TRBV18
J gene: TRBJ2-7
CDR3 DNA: TGTGCCAGCTCACTCAAACCCGGGACAGGGAGCGAGCAGTACTTC
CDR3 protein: CASSLKPGTGSEQYF

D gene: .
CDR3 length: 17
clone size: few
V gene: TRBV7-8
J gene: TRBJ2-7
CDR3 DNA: TGTGCCAGCAGCTTACGGACCCTGGGTGCGTTTCCCTACGAGCAGTACTTC
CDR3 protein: CASSLRTLGAFPYEQYF

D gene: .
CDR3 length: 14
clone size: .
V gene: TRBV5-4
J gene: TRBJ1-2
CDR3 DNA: TGTGCCAGCAGCTTGGCGACAGCTAACTATGGCTACACCTTC
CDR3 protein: CASSLATANYGYTF

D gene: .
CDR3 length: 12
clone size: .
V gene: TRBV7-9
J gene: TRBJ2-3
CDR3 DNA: TGTGCCAGCAGCCCCAATCAAGATACGCAGTATTTT
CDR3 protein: CASSPNQDTQYF

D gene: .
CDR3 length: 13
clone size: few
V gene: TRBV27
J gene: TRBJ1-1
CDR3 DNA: TGTGCCAGCAGTAATATGATGAACACTGAAGCTTTCTTT
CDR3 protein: CASSNMMNTEAFF

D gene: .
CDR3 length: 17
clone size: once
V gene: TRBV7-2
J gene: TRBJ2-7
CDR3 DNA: TGTGCCAGCAGCTTAATGTCGCTGGTAGCACAGAACGACGAGCAGTACTTC
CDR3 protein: CASSLMSLVAQNDEQYF

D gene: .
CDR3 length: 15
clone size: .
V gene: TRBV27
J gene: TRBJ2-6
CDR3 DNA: TGTGCCAGCAGAGCGGTTGGTCCTGGGGCCAACGTCCTGACTTTC
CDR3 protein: CASRAVGPGANVLTF

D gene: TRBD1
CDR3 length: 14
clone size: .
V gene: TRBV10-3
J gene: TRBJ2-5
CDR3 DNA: TGTGCCATCTCACAGGGGTGGGGGCAAGAGACCCAGTACTTC
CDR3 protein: CAISQGWGQETQYF

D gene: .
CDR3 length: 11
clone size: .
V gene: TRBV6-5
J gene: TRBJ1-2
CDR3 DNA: TGTGCCGGGGGCGGGGACGATGGCTACACCTTC
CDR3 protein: CAGGGDDGYTF

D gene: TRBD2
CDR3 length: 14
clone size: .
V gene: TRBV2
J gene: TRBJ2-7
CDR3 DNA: TGTGCCAGCAGTGTCGGACTAGCGGGATACGAGCAGTACTTC
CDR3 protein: CASSVGLAGYEQYF

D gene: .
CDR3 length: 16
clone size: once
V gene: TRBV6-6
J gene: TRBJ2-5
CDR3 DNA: TGTGCCAGCAGTCGAGGTACCCACAGGGCGGACGAGACCCAGTACTTC
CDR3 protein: CASSRGTHRADETQYF

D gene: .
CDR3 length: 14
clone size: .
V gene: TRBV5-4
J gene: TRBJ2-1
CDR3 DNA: TGTGCCAGCAGCTTGCTTAGCTCCTACAATGAGCAGTTCTTC
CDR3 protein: CASSLLSSYNEQFF

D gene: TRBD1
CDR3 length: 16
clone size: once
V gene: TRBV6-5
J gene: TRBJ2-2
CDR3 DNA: TGTGCCAGCAGTTACGGTCGGGACAGGGACACCGGGGAGCTGTTTTTT
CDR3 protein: CASSYGRDRDTGELFF

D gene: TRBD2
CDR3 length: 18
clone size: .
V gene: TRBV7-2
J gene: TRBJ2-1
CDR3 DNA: TGTGCCAGCAGCCGCGGATTGACTAGCGGGATCTCCTACAATGAGCAGTTCTTC
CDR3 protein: CASSRGLTSGISYNEQFF

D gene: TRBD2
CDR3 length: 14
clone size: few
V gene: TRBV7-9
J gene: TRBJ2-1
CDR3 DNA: TGTGCCAGCACCTTAGCGGGAATCAACAATGAGCAGTTCTTC
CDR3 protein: CASTLAGINNEQFF

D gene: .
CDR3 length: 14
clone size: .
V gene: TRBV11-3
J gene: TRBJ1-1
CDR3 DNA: TGTGCCAGCAGCAGTCAGATGGGGAACACTGAAGCTTTCTTT
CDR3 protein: CASSSQMGNTEAFF

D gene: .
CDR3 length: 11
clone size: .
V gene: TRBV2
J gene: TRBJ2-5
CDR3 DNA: TGTGCCAGTAAGACCCGTTGGGAGCAGTACTTC
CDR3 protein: CASKTRWEQYF

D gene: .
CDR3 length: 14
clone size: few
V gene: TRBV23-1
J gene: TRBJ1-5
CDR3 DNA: TGCGCCAGCAGGAGTCCTGATGACAATCAGCCCCAGCATTTT
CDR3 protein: CASRSPDDNQPQHF

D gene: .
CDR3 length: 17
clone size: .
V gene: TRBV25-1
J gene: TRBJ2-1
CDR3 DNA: TGTGCCAGCAGTGAATATGCCGGGGCAGGGGACTACAATGAGCAGTTCTTC
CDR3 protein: CASSEYAGAGDYNEQFF

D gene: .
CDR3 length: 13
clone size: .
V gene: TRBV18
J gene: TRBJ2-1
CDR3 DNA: TGTGCCAGCTCCGGGCCAGGGGCCGATGAGCAGTTCTTC
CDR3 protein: CASSGPGADEQFF

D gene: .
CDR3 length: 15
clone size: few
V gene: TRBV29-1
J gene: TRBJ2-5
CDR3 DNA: TGCAGCGTTCTACCCGGGAATAGCGGTCAAGAGACCCAGTACTTC
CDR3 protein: CSVLPGNSGQETQYF

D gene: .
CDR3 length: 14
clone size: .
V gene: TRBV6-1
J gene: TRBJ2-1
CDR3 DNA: TGTGCCAGCAGTGTATTCCGGGGTAACAATGAGCAGTTCTTC
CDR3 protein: CASSVFRGNNEQFF

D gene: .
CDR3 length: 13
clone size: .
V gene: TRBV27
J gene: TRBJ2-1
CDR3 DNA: TGTGCCAGCAGGTCAGGGTTTGAGCATGAGCAGTTCTTC
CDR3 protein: CASRSGFEHEQFF

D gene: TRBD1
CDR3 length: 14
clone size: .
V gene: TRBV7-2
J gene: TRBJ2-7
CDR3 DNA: TGTGCCAGCAGCCGACAGGGGGGGGATTACGAGCAGTACTTC
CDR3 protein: CASSRQGGDYEQYF

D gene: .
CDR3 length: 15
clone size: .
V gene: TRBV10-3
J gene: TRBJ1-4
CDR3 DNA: TGTGCCATCAGTGAGGAGATGGGACCTGGGGAAAAACTGTTTTTT
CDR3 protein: CAISEEMGPGEKLFF

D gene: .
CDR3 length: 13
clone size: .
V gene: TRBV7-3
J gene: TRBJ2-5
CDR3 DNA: TGTGCCAGCAGCATACTAGCACAAGAGACCCAGTACTTC
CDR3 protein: CASSILAQETQYF

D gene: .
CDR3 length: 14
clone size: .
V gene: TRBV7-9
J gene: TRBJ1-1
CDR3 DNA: TGTGCCAGCAGCTTCGACGGGGGGAGCACTGAAGCTTTCTTT
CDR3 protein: CASSFDGGSTEAFF

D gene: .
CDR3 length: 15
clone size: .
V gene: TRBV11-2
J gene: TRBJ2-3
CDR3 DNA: TGTGCCAGCAGCACCGGAGCGGGTACCACAGATACGCAGTATTTT
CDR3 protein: CASSTGAGTTDTQYF

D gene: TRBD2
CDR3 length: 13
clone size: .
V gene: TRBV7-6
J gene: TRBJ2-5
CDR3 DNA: TGTGCCAGCAGCGAACAGCGGGATCAGACCCAGTACTTC
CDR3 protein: CASSEQRDQTQYF

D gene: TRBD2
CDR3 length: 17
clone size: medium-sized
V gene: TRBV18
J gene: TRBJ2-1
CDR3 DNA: TGTGCCAGCTCACCAAGAACAGCCGGGACTACCAACAATGAGCAGTTCTTC
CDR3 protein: CASSPRTAGTTNNEQFF

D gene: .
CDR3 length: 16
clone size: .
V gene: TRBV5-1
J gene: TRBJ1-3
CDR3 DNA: TGCGCCAGCAGCGAGCCGGGGTGGGGGACTGGAAACACCATATATTTT
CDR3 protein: CASSEPGWGTGNTIYF

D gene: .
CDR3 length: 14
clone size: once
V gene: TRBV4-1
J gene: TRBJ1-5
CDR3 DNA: TGCGCCAGCAGCCAAACATGGGGCAATCAGCCCCAGCATTTT
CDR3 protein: CASSQTWGNQPQHF

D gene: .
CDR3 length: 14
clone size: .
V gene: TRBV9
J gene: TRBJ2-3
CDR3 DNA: TGTGCCAGCAGCGTAGTTTCGGGCACAGATACGCAGTATTTT
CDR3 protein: CASSVVSGTDTQYF

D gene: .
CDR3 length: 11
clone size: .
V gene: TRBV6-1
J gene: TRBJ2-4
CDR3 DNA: TGTGCCAGCAGCCCACTGGACATTCAGTACTTC
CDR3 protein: CASSPLDIQYF

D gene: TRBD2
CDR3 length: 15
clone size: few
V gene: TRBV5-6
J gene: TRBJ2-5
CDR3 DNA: TGTGCCAGCAGCTTCCGGGCCCTCGGGGGGGAGACCCAGTACTTC
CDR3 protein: CASSFRALGGETQYF

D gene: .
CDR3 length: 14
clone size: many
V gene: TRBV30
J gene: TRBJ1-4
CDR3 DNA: TGTGCCTTACCTACCAGTGCAACTAATGAAAAACTGTTTTTT
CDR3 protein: CALPTSATNEKLFF

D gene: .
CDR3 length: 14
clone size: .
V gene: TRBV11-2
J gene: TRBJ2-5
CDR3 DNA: TGTGCCAGCAACTTAGACGTTGGGTATGGGACCCAGTACTTC
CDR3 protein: CASNLDVGYGTQYF

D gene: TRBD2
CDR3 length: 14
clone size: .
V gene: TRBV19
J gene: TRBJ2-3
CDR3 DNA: TGTGCCAGTGTTCCGACTAGCGGGAGTTCTACGCAGTATTTT
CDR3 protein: CASVPTSGSSTQYF

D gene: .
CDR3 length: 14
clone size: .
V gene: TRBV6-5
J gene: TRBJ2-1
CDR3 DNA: TGTGCCAGCAGTTACGGGCCTTTTTCCAATGAGCAGTTCTTC
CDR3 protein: CASSYGPFSNEQFF

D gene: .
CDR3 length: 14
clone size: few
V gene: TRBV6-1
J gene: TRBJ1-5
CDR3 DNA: TGTGCCAGCAGTGAATGGGCAGTTAATCAGCCCCAGCATTTT
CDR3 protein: CASSEWAVNQPQHF

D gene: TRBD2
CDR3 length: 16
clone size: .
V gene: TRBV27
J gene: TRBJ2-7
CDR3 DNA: TGTGCCAGCAGTTCCCGGACTAGCGGGAGGGCGGGCGAGCAGTACTTC
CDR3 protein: CASSSRTSGRAGEQYF

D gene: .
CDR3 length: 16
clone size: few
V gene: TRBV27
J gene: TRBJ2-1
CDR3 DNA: TGTGCCAGCAGTTCGAGACTCACCCCTCTCCCCAATGAGCAGTTCTTC
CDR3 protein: CASSSRLTPLPNEQFF

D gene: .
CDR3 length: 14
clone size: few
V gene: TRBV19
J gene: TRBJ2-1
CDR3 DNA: TGTGCCAGCAAAGGACGCGGGGGCCACAATGAGCAGTTCTTC
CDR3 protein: CASKGRGGHNEQFF

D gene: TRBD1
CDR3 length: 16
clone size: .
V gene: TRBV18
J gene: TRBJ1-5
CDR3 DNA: TGTGCCAGCTCACTACAAAATGACAGGGGGAATCAGCCCCAGCATTTT
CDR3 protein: CASSLQNDRGNQPQHF

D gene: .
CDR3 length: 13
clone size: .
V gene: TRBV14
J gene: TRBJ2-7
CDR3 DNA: TGTGCCAGCAGAGCCCAGGGTTCCTACGAGCAGTACTTC
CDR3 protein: CASRAQGSYEQYF

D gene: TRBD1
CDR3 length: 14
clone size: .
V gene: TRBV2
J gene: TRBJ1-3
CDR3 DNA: TGTGCCAGCAGTCTGGACAGGGCTGGAAACACCATATATTTT
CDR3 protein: CASSLDRAGNTIYF

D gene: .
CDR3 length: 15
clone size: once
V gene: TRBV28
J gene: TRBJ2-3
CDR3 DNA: TGTGCCAGCAGTCTTGGCGGAACAGGTCACGATACGCAGTATTTT
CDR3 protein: CASSLGGTGHDTQYF

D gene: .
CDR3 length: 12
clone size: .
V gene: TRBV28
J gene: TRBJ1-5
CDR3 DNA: TGTGCCAGCGGAATCCCGACGGAGCCCCAGCATTTT
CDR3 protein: CASGIPTEPQHF

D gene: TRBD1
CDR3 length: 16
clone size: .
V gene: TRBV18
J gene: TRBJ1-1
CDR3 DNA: TGTGCCAGCTCACCGAATCGACAGGGGATGAACACTGAAGCTTTCTTT
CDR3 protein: CASSPNRQGMNTEAFF

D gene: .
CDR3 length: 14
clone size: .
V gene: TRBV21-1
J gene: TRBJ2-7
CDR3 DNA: TGTGCCAGCCGCCTCAGGGGGCGATCCTACGAGCAGTACTTC
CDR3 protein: CASRLRGRSYEQYF

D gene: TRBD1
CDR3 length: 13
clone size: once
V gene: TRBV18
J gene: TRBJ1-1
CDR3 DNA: TGTGCCAGCTCAACCCGGGACAGGGACGAAGCTTTCTTT
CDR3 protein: CASSTRDRDEAFF